These T cell receptor beta chains were read from a single sample in a study of cytomegalovirus exposure and HLA in healthy donors. Some clones are missing from TCRdb's copy, which holds only in-frame ones; the method was immunoSEQ multiplex PCR. The sample lists about 200,000 clones, about nine tenths occurring once. What was sequenced was PBMCs. These receptors originate from a woman aged 18-29 years in good health and CMV-seropositive. Each CDR3 is given with its conserved first and last residue. D genes are given only for firm matches. The size entry is marked missing in some rows and otherwise reads once, few, many or a size class.

>TRBJ2-5|TRBV28|NA|NA
TGTGCCAGCAGTCCTATCCAGGGTAGGGAGACCCAGTACTTC
CASSPIQGRETQYF
>TRBJ2-1|TRBV27|NA|TRBD2
TGTGCCAGCAGTTTAGCTAGCGGGAAAAGCTCCTACAATGAGCAGTTCTTC
CASSLASGKSSYNEQFF
>TRBJ2-1|TRBV7-2|NA|TRBD2
TGTGCCAGCAGCTTAGGCGGGACTAGCGGGTATGAGCAGTTCTTC
CASSLGGTSGYEQFF
>TRBJ1-1|TRBV27|once|NA
TGTGCCAGCAGTCCCAGGGCAGGTAAAGCTTTCTTT
CASSPRAGKAFF
>TRBJ1-1|TRBV27|NA|TRBD1
TGTGCCAGCAGTTTCCTACGGGACAGGGGAAAAACTGAAGCTTTCTTT
CASSFLRDRGKTEAFF
>TRBJ1-2|TRBV6-5|NA|TRBD1
TGTGCCAGCAAGAGAACAGGGGGCTATGGCTACACCTTC
CASKRTGGYGYTF
>TRBJ2-1|TRBV5-4|NA|NA
TGTGCCAGCAGCTTTAGGGGGGGAGCTGGGTCCTACAATGAGCAGTTCTTC
CASSFRGGAGSYNEQFF
>TRBJ2-3|TRBV5-4|NA|TRBD1
TGTGCCAGCAGCTTGGGACAGGGTGACACAGATACGCAGTATTTT
CASSLGQGDTDTQYF
>TRBJ1-1|TRBV6-1|few|NA
TGTGCCAGCAGTGATTCCAGAATCCTTCGCAACACTGAAGCTTTCTTT
CASSDSRILRNTEAFF
>TRBJ1-5|TRBV7-8|NA|NA
TGTGCCAGCAGCTTAGCTGTCAATAGCAATCAGCCCCAGCATTTT
CASSLAVNSNQPQHF
>TRBJ1-5|TRBV27|NA|TRBD1
TGTGCCAGCAGGGACAGGGTCAATCAGCCCCAGCATTTT
CASRDRVNQPQHF
>TRBJ2-1|TRBV10-2|NA|NA
TGCGCCAGCAGTGAGCCCCAGAGGAATGAGCAGTTCTTC
CASSEPQRNEQFF
>TRBJ1-2|TRBV27|NA|NA
TGTGCCAGCGGATGGTGGGGGGACGATGGCTACACCTTC
CASGWWGDDGYTF
>TRBJ2-5|TRBV28|once|TRBD2
TGTGCCAGCAGTCAAGGAAGCGGGAGGGCAGAGACCCAGTACTTC
CASSQGSGRAETQYF
>TRBJ2-1|TRBV6-6|NA|NA
TGTGCCAGCAGGGACAGCGCTTACAATGAGCAGTTCTTC
CASRDSAYNEQFF
>TRBJ2-7|TRBV5-6|NA|NA
TGTGCCAGCAGCTTGATAGGGGGAAACTCCTACGAGCAGTACTTC
CASSLIGGNSYEQYF
>TRBJ1-5|TRBV10-3|NA|NA
TGTGCCATCAGTGAGTCGAGAGATCAGCCCCAGCATTTT
CAISESRDQPQHF
>TRBJ2-7|TRBV19|NA|TRBD1
TGTGCCAGCAGACAGGGGCCCAACGAGCAGTACTTC
CASRQGPNEQYF
>TRBJ2-7|TRBV6-6|NA|NA
TGTGCCAGCAGTTACCTGTCCCGTCGCTACGAGCAGTACTTC
CASSYLSRRYEQYF
>TRBJ2-7|TRBV19|NA|NA
TGTGCCAGTAGTATATCAGGGGTTTACGAGCAGTACTTC
CASSISGVYEQYF
>TRBJ2-1|TRBV28|NA|NA
TGTGCCAGCAGCGCGGACAGCCGAGAGCAGTTCTTC
CASSADSREQFF
>TRBJ1-5|TRBV2|NA|NA
TGTGCCAGCAGTGACGGGGGGGGGTTCAATCAGCCCCAGCATTTT
CASSDGGGFNQPQHF
>TRBJ1-2|TRBV28|NA|NA
TGTGCCAGCAGTATCCCAGGGTGGCCCTACTATGGCTACACCTTC
CASSIPGWPYYGYTF
>TRBJ1-4|TRBV7-8|few|TRBD1
TGTGCCAGCAGCTCGGGACAGGCAGGTGAAAAACTGTTTTTT
CASSSGQAGEKLFF
>TRBJ2-7|TRBV6-5|NA|NA
TGTGCCAGCAGTTACTCACAGGGCTCCTACGAGCAGTACTTC
CASSYSQGSYEQYF
>TRBJ2-1|TRBV5-1|NA|NA
TGCGCCAGCACCCCCCCGGAGCGTTTGAGCTCCTACAATGAGCAGTTCTTC
CASTPPERLSSYNEQFF
>TRBJ1-5|TRBV29-1|NA|NA
TGCAGCGTTGATGGGTTTCGGGGGGCCGACCCCAATCAGCCCCAGCATTTT
CSVDGFRGADPNQPQHF
>TRBJ1-1|TRBV6-6|NA|NA
TGTGCCAGCAGTGGCGGGATGAACACTGAAGCTTTCTTT
CASSGGMNTEAFF
>TRBJ1-5|TRBV6-1|once|NA
TGTGCCAGCAAAATCCTCAATCAGCCCCAGCATTTT
CASKILNQPQHF
>TRBJ2-3|TRBV2|NA|NA
TGTGCCAGCAGTGAGGTGAAAACTATTAGCACAGATACGCAGTATTTT
CASSEVKTISTDTQYF
>TRBJ2-7|TRBV7-8|NA|NA
TGTGCCAGCAGCCCGTCCTACGAGCAGTACTTC
CASSPSYEQYF
>TRBJ1-1|TRBV15|once|NA
TGTGCCACCAGCAGAGATCTAGGGGCTGAAGCTTTCTTT
CATSRDLGAEAFF
>TRBJ2-2|TRBV4-1|NA|TRBD1
TGCGCCAGCAGCCAACTGACAGGGTTCGAGCTGTTTTTT
CASSQLTGFELFF
>TRBJ2-2|TRBV7-8|NA|NA
TGTGCCAGCAGCTCCCGGACGGGGACCGGGGAGCTGTTTTTT
CASSSRTGTGELFF
>TRBJ2-2|TRBV5-6|NA|TRBD2
TGTGCCAGCAGCTTGGTAGCGGGTGCCCGGGGAACCGGGGAGCTGTTTTTT
CASSLVAGARGTGELFF
>TRBJ2-7|TRBV7-2|NA|NA
TGTGCCAGCAGCTTAGCGCCAGGGAACTCCTACGAGCAGTACTTC
CASSLAPGNSYEQYF
>TRBJ1-1|TRBV5-1|few|NA
TGCGCCAGCAGCTCTCCCGGGACACCGAACACTGAAGCTTTCTTT
CASSSPGTPNTEAFF
>TRBJ1-5|TRBV5-1|NA|NA
TGCGCCAGCAGCTTGTATGGGGGGGGTTTCGATAGCAATCAGCCCCAGCATTTT
CASSLYGGGFDSNQPQHF
>TRBJ2-3|TRBV6-4|NA|NA
TGTGCCAGCAGTGACTCGAAGGAGACAGATACGCAGTATTTT
CASSDSKETDTQYF
>TRBJ1-3|TRBV4-2|NA|TRBD1
TGTGCCAGCAGCCAAGCGCTCCGACAGGGGTCTGGAAACACCATATATTTT
CASSQALRQGSGNTIYF
>TRBJ2-7|TRBV6-4|NA|TRBD1
TGTGCCAGCAGCGAGGGGACAGGCAGCTCCTACGAGCAGTACTTC
CASSEGTGSSYEQYF
>TRBJ1-4|TRBV10-1|NA|NA
TGCGCCAGCAGTGAAACAGGGAATGAAAAACTGTTTTTT
CASSETGNEKLFF
>TRBJ2-7|TRBV19|NA|TRBD2
TGTGCCAGTAGTTTGGCTAGCGGGATGTACGAGCAGTACTTC
CASSLASGMYEQYF
>TRBJ2-1|TRBV6-1|NA|TRBD1
TGTGCCAGCAGTGGAGCGCTCCAAACAGGGGAGCATGAGCAGTTCTTC
CASSGALQTGEHEQFF
>TRBJ1-2|TRBV27|few|NA
TGTGCCAGCAGTTTAAGGGTACAGGGCTATGGCTACACCTTC
CASSLRVQGYGYTF
>TRBJ2-7|TRBV7-9|NA|NA
TGTGCCAGCAGCTTCGTAGGAGGGGGCGGACGTAGGCACGAGCAGTACTTC
CASSFVGGGGRRHEQYF
>TRBJ2-7|TRBV13|few|NA
TGTGCCAGCAGCTTAGCGGGAGTCCCCCCGCGCGAGCAGTACTTC
CASSLAGVPPREQYF
>TRBJ1-5|TRBV18|NA|TRBD1
TGTGCCAGCTCACTCGGACAGGGGGCGACAGGGCAGCCCCAGCATTTT
CASSLGQGATGQPQHF
>TRBJ1-4|TRBV6-1|NA|NA
TGTGCCAGCACCGAGATTACCCTTAATGAAAAACTGTTTTTT
CASTEITLNEKLFF
>TRBJ2-7|TRBV11-1|NA|TRBD2
TGTGCCAGCAGTCCCCGACTAGCGGGAGCGGGCGAGCAGTACTTC
CASSPRLAGAGEQYF
>TRBJ2-7|TRBV28|once|NA
TGTGCCAGCAGTCTCGGGACTTATTACGAGCAGTACTTC
CASSLGTYYEQYF
>TRBJ2-7|TRBV7-3|NA|NA
TGTGCCAGCAGCCCCCGCCCGGGAGCAGACTACGAGCAGTACTTC
CASSPRPGADYEQYF
>TRBJ1-5|TRBV5-6|NA|NA
TGTGCCAGCAGCTTACGAGGGGGGGAGCCCCAGCATTTT
CASSLRGGEPQHF
>TRBJ1-2|TRBV19|NA|TRBD1
TGTGCCAGTAGTATAGAGACAGGGGACTATGGCTACACCTTC
CASSIETGDYGYTF
>TRBJ2-7|TRBV7-6|once|TRBD2
TGTGCCAGCAGCCTAAGCGGGACTAGCGGCTACGAGCAGTACTTC
CASSLSGTSGYEQYF